The sequence of this T cell receptor beta chain was determined in a study of CD8 T cells in Susac syndrome. Negative magnetic isolation gave CD8+ and CD4+ cells; FACS enriched CD8+ TEMRA. RNA amounts of 0.5 to 1 ug underwent reverse transcription with random hexamers. The immunoSEQ assay covered 54 Vbeta and 13 Jbeta segments for CDR3. Via MiXCR, TCRdb re-called the immunoSEQ multiplex PCR reads, giving one row per CDR3 protein. The repertoire includes about 280,000 distinct CDR3 sequences, more than 75% of them detected once, and about 0.11% sits in the top ten. The CDR3 length is 14 residues. Germline V gene sequence: CDR1 DFQATT, CDR2 SNEGSKA (reference sequence). With 6 bases clipped from V and 7 bases from J, the junction kept 11 bases outside the gene matches. General study findings and limits: The study's TCR sequencing and HLA analysis covered a relatively small number of individuals, and the study acknowledged this.

In regard to this clonotype: As yet, its antigen is unknown.

The chain has TRBV20-1 and TRBJ2-1; 8 bases match TRBD2. The receptor comes from a human donor with multiple sclerosis. Sequenced material: CD8+ T cells from PBMCs. The CDR3 nucleotides read TGCAGTGCGGCATGGAGCGGGAGCCCGAATGAGCAGTTCTTC. This gives the protein CSAAWSGSPNEQFF.